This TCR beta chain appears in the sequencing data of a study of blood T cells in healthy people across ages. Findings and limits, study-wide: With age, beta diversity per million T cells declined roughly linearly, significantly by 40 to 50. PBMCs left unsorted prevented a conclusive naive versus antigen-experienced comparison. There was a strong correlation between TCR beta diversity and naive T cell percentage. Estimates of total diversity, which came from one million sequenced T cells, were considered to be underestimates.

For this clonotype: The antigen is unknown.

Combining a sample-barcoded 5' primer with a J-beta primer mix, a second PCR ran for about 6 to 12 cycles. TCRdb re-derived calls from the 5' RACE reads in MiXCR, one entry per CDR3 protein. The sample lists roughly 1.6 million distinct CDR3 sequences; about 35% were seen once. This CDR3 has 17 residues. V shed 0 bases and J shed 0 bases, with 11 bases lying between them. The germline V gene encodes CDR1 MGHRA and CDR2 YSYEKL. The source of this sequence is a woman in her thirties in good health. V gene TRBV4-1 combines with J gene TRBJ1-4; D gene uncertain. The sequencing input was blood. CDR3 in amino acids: CASSQDETTTTNEKLFF. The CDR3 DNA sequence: TGCGCCAGCAGCCAAGATGAAACAACAACAACTAATGAAAAACTGTTTTTT.